This T cell receptor (beta chain) emerged from a study of graft-versus-host responses after intestinal transplantation. Looking at the study overall: Recipients got multivisceral, liver-intestinal, or isolated intestinal transplants. Anti-thymocyte globulin was used for induction in all recipients, who then took tacrolimus and steroids for roughly 3 years.

CDR1 SGDLS and CDR2 YYNGEE come from the germline V gene. V was shortened by 1 base and J by 0 bases, with 9 bases between the two germline ends. The CDR3 spans 15 residues. Here immunoSEQ multiplex PCR was the method, and the copy in TCRdb shows in-frame clones only, minus some. The sample lists about 25,000 clones, around 94% seen once, with around 0.82% in the top ten. About this clone itself: Antigen specificity is unknown.

Study-level results: Patients who carried graft-donor T cell macrochimerism also had high graft-versus-host to host-versus-graft clonal ratios in their allografts. The authors found GvH clones in recipient marrow, some appearing first in ileum or blood.

The V and J genes are TRBV9 and TRBJ2-3; D gene ambiguous. The clonotype was recovered from a human patient who received an intestinal transplant, so some T cells may come from the graft donor. The specimen comprised PBMCs, sampled approximately 32 days after intestinal transplant. CDR3: CASSVHPTSTDTQYF. CDR3 nucleotide sequence: TGTGCCAGCAGCGTACACCCGACTAGCACAGATACGCAGTATTTT.